Sequencing of this T cell receptor (beta chain) was carried out in a study of fetal regulatory T cell absence and autoimmunity. Turning to the study itself: The IPEX patients lacked clinical diabetes but had exocrine pancreas autoimmunity. Findings and limits, study-wide: In IPEX, the enrichment was taken to support antigen-driven autoimmunity before birth. Compared with cord blood, pancreas showed oligoclonal TCR enrichment, some clones over 95-fold. Cord blood and pancreas showed broadly similar TRB gene family usage.

On this clone itself: Its antigen is still unknown.

Clones were sequenced by immunoSEQ multiplex PCR, and TCRdb holds only the in-frame ones, with some missing. Of about 95,000 clones listed, about three quarters are singletons. The J segment lost 8 bases and the V segment lost 6 bases, leaving 1 base of the junction unmatched. Germline CDR1 reads MNHEY; CDR2 reads SVGAGI. The CDR3 has 13 amino acids. The material sequenced was pancreas tissue. The sequence came from a male donor with IPEX syndrome. The J gene is TRBJ1-6, the V gene TRBV6-5, with TRBD1 identical over 10 bases. The CDR3 reads CASSGQGDSPLHF. CDR3 coding DNA: TGTGCCAGCAGCGGACAGGGGGATTCACCCCTCCACTTT.